Sequencing of this T cell receptor beta chain was carried out in a study of identical twins. Study-level points and caveats: Sequences that were out-of-frame, alpha and twin-shared displayed an excess of low generation probability.

This clonotype was picked up a small number of times. Its specificity is not known. The length of the CDR3 is 15 residues. Trimming took off 3 bases at V and 0 bases at J, with 10 bases between the two ends. Germline CDR1 reads SGDLS; CDR2 reads YYNGEE. Each CDR3 protein is one row after TCRdb ran MiXCR on the 5' RACE reads. The sample contains 470,000 or so distinct CDR3 sequences, about 24% of which appear only once. The sample was also linked to a second study, of T cells expressing NK-cell markers. That investigation notes: Restriction of sorting to alpha-beta TCR T cells was accomplished in several experiments using an anti-gamma-delta TCR antibody. Unclear, still, was the HCMV specificity of the expanded NKG2C+ T cell clones.

This sequence was found in a woman aged 18 to 35 in good health. Sequenced: CD4+ T cells sorted from blood. V and J are TRBV9 and TRBJ1-3; D not resolved. Written as DNA, the CDR3 is TGTGCCAGCAGCGCCGCAGGCTTCTCTGGAAACACCATATATTTT. The encoded protein is CASSAAGFSGNTIYF.